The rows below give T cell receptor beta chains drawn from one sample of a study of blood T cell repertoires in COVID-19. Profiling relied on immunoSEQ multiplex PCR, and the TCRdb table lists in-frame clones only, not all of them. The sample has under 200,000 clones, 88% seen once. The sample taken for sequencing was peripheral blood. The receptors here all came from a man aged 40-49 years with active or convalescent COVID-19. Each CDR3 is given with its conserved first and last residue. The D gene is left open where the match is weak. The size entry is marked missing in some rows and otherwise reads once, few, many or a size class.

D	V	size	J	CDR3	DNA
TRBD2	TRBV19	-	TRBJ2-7	CASSVEVGASGEQYF	TGTGCCAGTAGTGTGGAGGTAGGGGCTAGCGGCGAGCAGTACTTC
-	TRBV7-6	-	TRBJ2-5	CASSSRTATRETQYF	TGTGCCAGCAGCTCCAGGACAGCAACGAGAGAGACCCAGTACTTC
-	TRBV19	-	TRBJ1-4	CASWSRATNEKLFF	TGTGCCAGTTGGAGCAGGGCGACTAATGAAAAACTGTTTTTT
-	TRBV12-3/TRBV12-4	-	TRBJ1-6	CASSLPPGSPLHF	TGTGCCAGCAGTTTACCCCCGGGTTCACCCCTCCACTTT
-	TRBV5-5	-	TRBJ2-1	CASMAYNEQFF	TGTGCCAGCATGGCTTACAATGAGCAGTTCTTC
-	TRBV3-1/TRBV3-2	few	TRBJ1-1	CASSQIRGGSEAFF	TGTGCCAGCAGCCAGATAAGGGGAGGGTCGGAAGCTTTCTTT
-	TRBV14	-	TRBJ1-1	CASSQDGRANTEAFF	TGTGCCAGCAGCCAAGATGGGAGGGCGAACACTGAAGCTTTCTTT
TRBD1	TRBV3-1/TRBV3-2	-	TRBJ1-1	CASALGQAEAFF	TGTGCCAGCGCCCTGGGACAGGCTGAAGCTTTCTTT
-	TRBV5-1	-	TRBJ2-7	CASSLAADYEQYF	TGCGCCAGCAGCTTGGCTGCAGACTACGAGCAGTACTTC
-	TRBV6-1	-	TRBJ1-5	CASSEFRNSNQPQHF	TGTGCCAGCAGTGAGTTCAGAAATAGCAATCAGCCCCAGCATTTT
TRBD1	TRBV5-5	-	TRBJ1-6	CASSLIGQAYSPLHF	TGTGCCAGCAGCCTTATCGGACAGGCTTATTCACCCCTCCACTTT
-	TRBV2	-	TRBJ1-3	CASLEGRGNTIYF	TGTGCCAGCCTAGAGGGTCGGGGAAACACCATATATTTT
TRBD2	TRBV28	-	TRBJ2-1	CASRPGREAYNEQFF	TGTGCCAGTCGACCGGGGCGGGAGGCTTACAATGAGCAGTTCTTC
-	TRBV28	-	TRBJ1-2	CASSLRPGYYGYTF	TGTGCCAGCAGTTTACGTCCGGGGTACTATGGCTACACCTTC
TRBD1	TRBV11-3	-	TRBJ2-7	CASSSPGGPNEQYF	TGTGCCAGCAGCTCGCCAGGGGGTCCGAACGAGCAGTACTTC
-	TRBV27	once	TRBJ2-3	CASSPRLYPDTQYF	TGTGCCAGCAGCCCTCGGTTGTACCCAGATACGCAGTATTTT
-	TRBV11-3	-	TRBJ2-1	CASSSDGYNEQFF	TGTGCCAGCAGCTCAGACGGCTACAATGAGCAGTTCTTC
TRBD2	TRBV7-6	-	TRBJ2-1	CASSSRGREAYNEQFF	TGTGCCAGCAGCTCGAGAGGACGGGAGGCCTACAATGAGCAGTTCTTC
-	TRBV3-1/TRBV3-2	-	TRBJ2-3	CASSLIMGSGGDTQYF	TGTGCCAGCAGCCTCATAATGGGTAGCGGCGGTGATACGCAGTATTTT
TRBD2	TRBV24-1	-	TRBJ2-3	CATSDSRTSGGASTDTQYF	TGTGCCACCAGTGATTCGCGAACTAGCGGGGGGGCCAGCACAGATACGCAGTATTTT
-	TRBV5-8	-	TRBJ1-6	CASSFRGEGNSPLHF	TGTGCCAGCAGCTTTAGAGGGGAGGGGAATTCACCCCTCCACTTT
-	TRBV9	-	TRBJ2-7	CASSVAPIDRLGEQYF	TGTGCCAGCAGCGTAGCTCCTATCGACAGGCTCGGCGAGCAGTACTTC
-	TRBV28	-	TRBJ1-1	CASSFRVSDTEAFF	TGTGCCAGCAGTTTCAGGGTATCGGACACTGAAGCTTTCTTT
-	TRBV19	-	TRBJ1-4	CASSGVRLGEKLFF	TGTGCCAGTAGCGGGGTCAGACTAGGTGAAAAACTGTTTTTT
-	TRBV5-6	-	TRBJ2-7	CASSFRQAFYEQYF	TGTGCCAGCAGCTTCAGACAGGCCTTCTACGAGCAGTACTTC
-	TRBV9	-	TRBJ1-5	CASSGTGYSNQPQHF	TGTGCCAGCAGCGGTACAGGGTATAGCAATCAGCCCCAGCATTTT
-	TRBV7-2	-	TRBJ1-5	CASTLGGGNQPQHF	TGTGCCAGCACCCTAGGAGGGGGCAATCAGCCCCAGCATTTT